The clone carrying this T cell receptor (beta chain) was counted between two and nine times. Its specificity is unknown. Relative to the germline gene, one junction end is altered; a read error may explain this. The record originates from a study of read filtering for tumor transcriptome and immune sequencing. The library was built from around 400 ng RNA with molecular barcoded adaptors for alpha/delta and beta/gamma chains. MiXCR, run by TCRdb on the reads, gives a single entry per CDR3 protein. The data hold 93,000 or so distinct CDR3 sequences, with about a fifth observed a single time. Study observations and caveats: IR-seq captured clonotypes deeper and more reliably than RNA-seq. In IR-seq, single-read clonotypes were 75% to 90% of clonotypes but approximately 3.5% of reads.

CDR1 is SQVTM, CDR2 ANQGSEA, per germline. The CDR3 consists of 14 residues. The rearrangement uses TRBV29-1 and TRBJ1-1; tentatively, D is TRBD1 (5 bases). Input material: a population of CD138-negative cells sorted from bone marrow. The receptor was isolated from a donor aged 40 or over with multiple myeloma. The CDR3 here is CSVVQDPRGTEALF. The CDR3 DNA reads TGCAGCGTCGTACAGGACCCGCGGGGAACTGAAGCTCTCTTT. Looking up the rest from reference TRBV29-1 and TRBJ1-1 gives the full variable domain: SAVISQKPSRDICQRGTSLTIQCQVDSQVTMMFWYRQQPGQSLTLIATANQGSEATYESGFVIDKFPISRPNLTFSTLTVSNMSPEDSSIYLCSVVQDPRGTEALFGQGTRLTVV.